The rows below give T cell receptor beta chains drawn from one sample of a study of cytomegalovirus exposure and HLA in healthy donors. Repertoires were generated with immunoSEQ multiplex PCR, while TCRdb's copy carries only in-frame clones and drops some. This repertoire shows fewer than 200,000 clones, over 70% found once; its top ten account for around 5.7%. The sequenced material came from PBMCs. These TCRs come from a man between 35 and 55 years old in good health and CMV-seronegative. CDR3s include the opening cysteine and the closing phenylalanine or tryptophan. Each record gives: D gene, J gene, clone size, V gene, CDR3 protein, CDR3 DNA. The D gene is left open where the match is weak. Rows may omit the clone size; those that give it use once, few, many or a size class.

TRBD1 TRBJ2-7 few TRBV10-1 CASNQDRGPYEQYF TGCGCCAGCAACCAAGACAGGGGGCCCTACGAGCAGTACTTC
TRBD1 TRBJ2-7 . TRBV5-1 CASSAGTGIYEQYF TGCGCCAGCAGCGCCGGGACAGGGATCTACGAGCAGTACTTC
TRBD1 TRBJ1-5 . TRBV29-1 CSVGQGGNQPQHF TGCAGCGTTGGACAGGGTGGCAATCAGCCCCAGCATTTT
TRBD2 TRBJ2-7 . TRBV7-6 CASSPAGGRNEQYF TGTGCCAGCAGCCCAGCGGGGGGGCGAAACGAGCAGTACTTC
. TRBJ1-1 . TRBV18 CASSLGTVGGEAFF TGTGCCAGCTCACTCGGGACGGTGGGGGGAGAAGCTTTCTTT
TRBD1 TRBJ1-4 . TRBV4-1 CASSYGTAINEKLFF TGCGCCAGCAGCTACGGGACAGCGATTAATGAAAAACTGTTTTTT
. TRBJ1-5 . TRBV6-5 CASNFREVQPQHF TGTGCCAGCAACTTCAGGGAGGTTCAGCCCCAGCATTTT
TRBD1 TRBJ1-1 . TRBV5-1 CASSVRTGMNTEAFF TGCGCCAGCAGCGTACGGACAGGAATGAACACTGAAGCTTTCTTT
. TRBJ1-1 . TRBV12-5 CASGLGQLNTEAFF TGTGCTAGTGGTTTGGGCCAGTTGAACACTGAAGCTTTCTTT
. TRBJ1-1 . TRBV29-1 CSVFRNTEAFF TGCAGCGTTTTCCGGAACACTGAAGCTTTCTTT
. TRBJ2-7 . TRBV19 CASSLEQGYEQYF TGTGCCAGCAGCCTGGAACAGGGCTACGAGCAGTACTTC
. TRBJ2-1 . TRBV19 CASREGYSYNEQFF TGTGCCAGCCGCGAGGGATACTCCTACAATGAGCAGTTCTTC
TRBD1 TRBJ2-2 . TRBV4-1 CASSQDRTGTGWAGELFF TGCGCCAGCAGCCAAGATCGGACCGGGACAGGGTGGGCCGGGGAGCTGTTTTTT
TRBD1 TRBJ1-5 . TRBV27 CASRTGGGNQPQHF TGTGCCAGCAGGACAGGGGGCGGCAATCAGCCCCAGCATTTT
TRBD1 TRBJ2-7 . TRBV18 CASSRDRGAYEQYF TGTGCCAGCTCACGGGACAGGGGCGCCTACGAGCAGTACTTC
. TRBJ1-5 . TRBV10-3 CAISEREGEGPQHF TGTGCCATCAGTGAGAGGGAGGGTGAAGGGCCCCAGCATTTT
TRBD2 TRBJ2-5 . TRBV5-1 CASSQGSGLETQYF TGCGCCAGCAGCCAGGGTAGCGGGCTAGAGACCCAGTACTTC
. TRBJ1-1 . TRBV4-1 CASSQGGGGGQYPTEAFF TGCGCCAGCAGCCAAGGGGGAGGGGGGGGACAATACCCCACTGAAGCTTTCTTT